This T cell receptor (beta chain) was identified in a study of T cells expressing NK-cell markers. The CDR3 consists of 18 residues. Per the germline V gene, CDR1 is SGHTA and CDR2 is FQGNSA. TCRdb re-called the 5' RACE reads and gives one entry per CDR3 protein, without DNA. The table lists 350,000 to 500,000 distinct CDR3 sequences. Sequenced input: blood T cells: a sorted CD56 or NKG2C T cell subset, CD4+ or CD8+ T cells, or bulk PBMC T cells (not recorded which). This sequence was found in a woman between 18 and 70 years old in good health. V and J are TRBV7-2 and TRBJ2-6; TCRdb's assignment of TRBD2 cannot be checked, as there is no DNA. CDR3 sequence: CASSLTGSLGTGANVLTF. The entire variable domain, with the rest obtained from reference TRBV7-2 and TRBJ2-6, is as follows: GAGVSQSPSNKVTEKGKDVELRCDPISGHTALYWYRQSLGQGLEFLIYFQGNSAPDKSGLPSDRFSAERTGGSVSTLTIQRTQQEDSAVYLCASSLTGSLGTGANVLTFGAGSRLTVL.